This T cell receptor beta chain was sequenced during a study of shared clonotypes between healthy human individuals. Turning to the study itself: Participating donors consisted of two women and three men aged 18 to 49.

This CDR3 has 16 residues. The V end lost 1 base, the J end lost 0 bases, and 13 bases lay between the germline ends. CDR1 and CDR2 from the germline V gene are KGHSH and LQKENI. Deep-level assay runs were performed. Sequenced by immunoSEQ multiplex PCR; TCRdb stores in-frame clones only, minus some. The repertoire holds fewer than 650,000 clones, 76% seen once, with over 10% in the top ten. General study points: Clonotype sharing among donors likely depends on sequencing depth.

The donor population consisted of healthy HIV-negative adults with no recent acute infections or vaccinations. As for this clone: Antigen: not known.

The chain recombines TRBV18 with TRBJ2-7; D may be TRBD2 (6 bases). This sequence originates from a woman in her thirties or forties in good health. Some clones in this sample may be carry-over from other donors' samples. The source material was PBMCs. Here the CDR3 reads CASSPRRGLSSYEQYF. The CDR3 region has the DNA TGTGCCAGCTCACCACGAAGGGGACTTAGCTCCTACGAGCAGTACTTC.